This TCR beta chain is from a study of early T cells in non-severe SARS-CoV-2 infection. About the research overall: The input, bulk RNA from unsorted whole blood, was sequenced, and chains were unpaired. Broader study findings: Clonotype matching in VDJdb favored anti-spike CD8 responses and did not capture private and CD4 specificities.

The TCR library protocol attached unique molecular identifiers to the individual cDNA molecules. TCRdb re-called the 5' RACE reads with MiXCR, one entry per CDR3 protein. The table records more than 55,000 distinct CDR3 sequences, approximately 13% of them present only once. This clonotype was observed a handful of times. Antigen specificity is unknown. The CDR3 length is 16 residues. V shed 3 bases, J shed 7 bases, and the junction held 10 bases outside the gene matches. CDR1 LNHDA and CDR2 SQIVND come from the germline V gene (reference sequence). The TCR originated in an adult who was a healthcare worker with PCR-confirmed SARS-CoV-2 infection or an uninfected control (not recorded which). This chain links TRBV19 with TRBJ1-5, with TRBD1 matching 9 bases. Sequenced: whole blood. DNA of the CDR3: TGTGCCAGTAGTATGGGGTACAGGGGGCTCCTCCAGCCCCAGCATTTT. Protein sequence: CASSMGYRGLLQPQHF.